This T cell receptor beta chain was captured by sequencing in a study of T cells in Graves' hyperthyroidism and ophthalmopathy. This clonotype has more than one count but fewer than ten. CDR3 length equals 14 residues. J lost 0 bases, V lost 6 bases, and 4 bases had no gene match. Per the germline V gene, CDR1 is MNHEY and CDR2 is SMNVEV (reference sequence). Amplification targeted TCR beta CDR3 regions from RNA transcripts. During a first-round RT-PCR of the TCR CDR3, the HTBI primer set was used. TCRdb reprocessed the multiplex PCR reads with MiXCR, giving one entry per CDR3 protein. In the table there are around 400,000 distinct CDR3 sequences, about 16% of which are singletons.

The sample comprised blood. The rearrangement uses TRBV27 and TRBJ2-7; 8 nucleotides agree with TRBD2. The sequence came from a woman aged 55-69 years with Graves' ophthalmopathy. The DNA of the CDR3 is TGTGCCAGCAGATTTCGGGGGGGCTCCTACGAGCAGTACTTC. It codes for CASRFRGGSYEQYF.